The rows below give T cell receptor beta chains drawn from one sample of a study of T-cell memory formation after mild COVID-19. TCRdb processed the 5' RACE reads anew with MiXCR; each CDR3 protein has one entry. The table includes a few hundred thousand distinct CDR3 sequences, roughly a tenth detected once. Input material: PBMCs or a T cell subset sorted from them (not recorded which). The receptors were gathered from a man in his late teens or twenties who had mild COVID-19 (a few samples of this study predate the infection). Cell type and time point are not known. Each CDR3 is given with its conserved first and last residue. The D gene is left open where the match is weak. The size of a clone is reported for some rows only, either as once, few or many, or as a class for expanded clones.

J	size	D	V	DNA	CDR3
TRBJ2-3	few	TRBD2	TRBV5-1	TGCGCCAGCAGCTTGGCGACTAGCGGGTCACCAGATACGCAGTATTTT	CASSLATSGSPDTQYF
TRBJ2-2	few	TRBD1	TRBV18	TGTGCCAGCTCATCCCCGGGACAGAACTCCGGGGAGCTGTTTTTT	CASSSPGQNSGELFF
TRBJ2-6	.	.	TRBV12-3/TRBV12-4	TGTGCCAGCAGTTTAGGGGGGGACGGGGCCAACGTCCTGACTTTC	CASSLGGDGANVLTF
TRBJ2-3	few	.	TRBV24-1	TGTGCCACCAGTGACGTATGGCAGGGCGAAGATACGCAGTATTTT	CATSDVWQGEDTQYF
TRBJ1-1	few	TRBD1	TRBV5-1	TGCGCCAGCAGTCTCCGAGAAACAGGGGGCCGCTCGAACACTGAAGCTTTCTTT	CASSLRETGGRSNTEAFF
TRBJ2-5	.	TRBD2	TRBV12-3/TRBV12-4	TGTGCCAGCAGTTTAAGCAGCGGGGGGGCCTGGGAGACCCAGTACTTC	CASSLSSGGAWETQYF
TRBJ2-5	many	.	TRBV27	TGTGCCAGCAGTTTATCCCGCAGGGAAGAGACCCAGTACTTC	CASSLSRREETQYF
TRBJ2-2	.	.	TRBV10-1	TGCGCCAGCAGTGACCCCGGGACGGCAAACACCGGGGAGCTGTTTTTT	CASSDPGTANTGELFF
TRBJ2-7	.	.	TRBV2	TGTGACAGCAGGGGGGACTCCTACGAGCAGTACTTC	CDSRGDSYEQYF
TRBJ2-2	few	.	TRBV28	TGTGCCAGCACCTCAGGTGGAATCACCGGGGAGCTGTTTTTT	CASTSGGITGELFF
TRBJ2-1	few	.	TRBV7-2	TGTGCCAGCAGCTCCTATCTCAACAATGAGCAGTTCTTC	CASSSYLNNEQFF
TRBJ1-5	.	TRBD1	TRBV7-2	TGTGCCAGCAGCTTTTCTGGGACAGGGAACAATCAGCCCCAGCATTTT	CASSFSGTGNNQPQHF
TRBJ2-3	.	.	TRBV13	TGTGCCAGCAGCTTAAGGGTTGGGAGCACAGATACGCAGTATTTT	CASSLRVGSTDTQYF
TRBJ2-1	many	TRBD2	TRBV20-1	TGCAGTGCTAGAGCGATCGGGGGGGCAGAGGAGCAGTTCTTC	CSARAIGGAEEQFF
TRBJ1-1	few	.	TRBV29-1	TGCAGCGTTGTAGCGGGTTCTGGGACTGAAGCTTTCTTT	CSVVAGSGTEAFF
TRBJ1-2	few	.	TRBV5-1	TGCGCCAGCAGCTTGGGGCGGGGGAGCTATCTCGGCTACACCTTC	CASSLGRGSYLGYTF
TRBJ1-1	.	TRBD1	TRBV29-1	TGCAGCGTTGGGGCAAGAAGGACAGGGAACACTGAAGCTTTCTTT	CSVGARRTGNTEAFF
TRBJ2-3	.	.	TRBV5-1	TGCGCCAGCAGCTTGGCCGGGGCGCCTGGCACAGATACGCAGTATTTT	CASSLAGAPGTDTQYF
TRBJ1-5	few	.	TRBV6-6	TGTGCCAGCAGCCACGGGGTGAATCAGCCCCAGCATTTT	CASSHGVNQPQHF
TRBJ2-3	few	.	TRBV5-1	TGCGCCAGCAGCCTGGCCCTTACAGGGTCACCCAACACAGATACGCAGTATTTT	CASSLALTGSPNTDTQYF
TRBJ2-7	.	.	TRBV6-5	TGTGCCAGCAGCAGAGCGGGACAGCCCTACGAGCAGTACTTC	CASSRAGQPYEQYF
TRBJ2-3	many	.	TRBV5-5	TGTGCCAGCAGCTTCGACTCCCTTTTGGAAGATACGCAGTATTTT	CASSFDSLLEDTQYF